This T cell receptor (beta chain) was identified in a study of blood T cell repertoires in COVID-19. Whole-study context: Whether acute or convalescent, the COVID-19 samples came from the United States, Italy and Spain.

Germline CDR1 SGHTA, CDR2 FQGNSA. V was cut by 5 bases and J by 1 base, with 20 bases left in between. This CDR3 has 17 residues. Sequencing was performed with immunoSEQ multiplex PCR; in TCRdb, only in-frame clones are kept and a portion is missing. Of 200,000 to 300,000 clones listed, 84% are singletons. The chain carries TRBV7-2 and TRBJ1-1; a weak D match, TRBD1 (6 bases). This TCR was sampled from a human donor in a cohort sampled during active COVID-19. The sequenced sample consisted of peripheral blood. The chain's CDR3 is CASSPTGTRGTNTEAFF. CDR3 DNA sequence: TGTGCCAGCAGCCCTACCGGGACAAGGGGGACGAACACTGAAGCTTTCTTT.